This TCR beta chain originates from a study of blood T cell repertoires in COVID-19. Study information: Donors in the United States, Italy and Spain gave samples during acute or convalescent COVID-19. PBMCs, B-cell-depleted T cells, or T cells provided the cDNA or gDNA that made up the material.

Per the authors' pipeline: Estimates of nucleated cell counts were drawn from the amplification of reference gene primers. The protocol was immunoSEQ multiplex PCR, while the TCRdb copy is restricted to in-frame clones and leaves out a portion. Clonal size and the V and J genes are those of that table, whereas D and trimming came from the DNA. The table has around 180,000 clones, 88% seen once. Germline V gene data show CDR1 as SGHNT and CDR2 as YENEEA. The CDR3 has 15 residues. V lost 2 bases and J 8 bases, leaving 16 bases between the germline ends. This clone was counted only a few times. Material for sequencing was peripheral blood. V is TRBV11-3 and J is TRBJ2-1, with D tentatively TRBD2 (6 bases). The source is a man in his sixties with acute or convalescent COVID-19. The CDR3 coding sequence is TGTGCCAGCAGCTTAATCGGGAGTTTCGGCTATGAGCAGTTCTTC. Protein product: CASSLIGSFGYEQFF.